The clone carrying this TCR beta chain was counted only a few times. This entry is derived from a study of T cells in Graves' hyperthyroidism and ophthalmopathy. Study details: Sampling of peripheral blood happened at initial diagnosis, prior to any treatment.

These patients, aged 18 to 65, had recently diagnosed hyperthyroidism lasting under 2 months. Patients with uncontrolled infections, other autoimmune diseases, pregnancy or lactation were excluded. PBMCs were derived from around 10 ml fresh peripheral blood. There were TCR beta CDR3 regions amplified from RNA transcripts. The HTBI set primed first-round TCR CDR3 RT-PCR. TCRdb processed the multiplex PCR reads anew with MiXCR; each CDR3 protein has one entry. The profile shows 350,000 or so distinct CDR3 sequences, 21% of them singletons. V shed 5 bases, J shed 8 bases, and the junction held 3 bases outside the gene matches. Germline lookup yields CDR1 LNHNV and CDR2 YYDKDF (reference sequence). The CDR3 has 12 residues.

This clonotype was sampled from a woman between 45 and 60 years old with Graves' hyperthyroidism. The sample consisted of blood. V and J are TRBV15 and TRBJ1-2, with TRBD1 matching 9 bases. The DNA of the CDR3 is TGTGCCACCAGCCTCGGACAGGGGGGCTACACCTTC. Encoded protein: CATSLGQGGYTF.